These 4 T cell receptor beta chains came from one sample sequenced in a study of sequential checkpoint blockade in melanoma. As for treatment: randomized to nivolumab then ipilimumab (arm A) or the reverse (arm B). Repertoires were generated with immunoSEQ multiplex PCR, while TCRdb's copy carries only in-frame clones and drops some. The sample holds tens of thousands of clones, approximately 83% seen once. The sequencing here drew on CD8+ T cells sorted from blood (inferred from file names), taken from a patient given nivolumab and ipilimumab in sequence. These receptors were taken from a human donor with melanoma.

The genes are TRBV4-1 and TRBJ1-2; D not resolved. The CDR3 length is 16 residues. Per the germline V gene, CDR1 is MGHRA and CDR2 is YSYEKL. V gave up 1 base and J gave up 0 bases, with 12 bases separating them. This chain's CDR3 is CASSQVLGVANYGYTF. In DNA, the CDR3 is TGCGCCAGCAGCCAAGTCTTAGGAGTAGCTAACTATGGCTACACCTTC.

The chain is built from TRBV7-2 and TRBJ2-7; 8 nucleotides agree with TRBD1. The ends lost 5 bases at V and 4 bases at J; junction bases unmatched: 10. The CDR3 has 15 amino acids. The V gene's germline CDR1 is SGHTA and CDR2 FQGNSA. The CDR3 here is CASSLRWTGRYEQYF. CDR3 nucleotides: TGTGCCAGCAGCCTAAGATGGACAGGGCGATACGAGCAGTACTTC. The entire variable domain, with the rest obtained from reference TRBV7-2 and TRBJ2-7, is as follows: GAGVSQSPSNKVTEKGKDVELRCDPISGHTALYWYRQSLGQGLEFLIYFQGNSAPDKSGLPSDRFSAERTGGSVSTLTIQRTQQEDSAVYLCASSLRWTGRYEQYFGPGTRLTVT.

The chain has TRBV4-3 and TRBJ1-2, with 7 bases that match TRBD1. The CDR3 runs to 15 residues. The ends lost 3 bases at V and 8 bases at J; junction bases unmatched: 12. Germline V gene sequence: CDR1 LGHNA, CDR2 YSLEER. CDR3 sequence reads: CASSHATGTLRGYTF. As DNA, the CDR3 is TGCGCCAGCAGCCACGCGACAGGGACTTTGCGCGGCTACACCTTC.

V and J are TRBV29-1 and TRBJ2-1, with a weak D call TRBD2 (5 bases). The germline V gene encodes CDR1 SQVTM and CDR2 ANQGSEA. Trimming removed 5 bases from V and 0 bases from J, with 8 bases in between. There are 13 residues in the CDR3. CDR3 protein: CSVLGLSYNEQFF. Written as DNA, the CDR3 is TGCAGCGTTCTAGGACTCTCCTACAATGAGCAGTTCTTC.